One sample yielded the 15 T cell receptor beta chains listed below, sequenced in a study of blood T cell repertoires in COVID-19 (dated by TCRdb to 2018 to 2021). Receptor libraries were prepared by the immunoSEQ multiplex PCR assay. TCRdb limited this immuneACCESS table to in-frame rearrangements with V and J called. A share of clones is missing; checked studies link under half to unresolved V genes, and the rest is unexplained. This sample has approximately 120,000 clones in its table, and around 76% of those were observed once. Approximately 5.7% of the sample lies in the top ten. Sequenced material: peripheral blood. These receptors originate from a man in his 60s with acute or convalescent COVID-19.

The chain couples TRBV6-1 to TRBJ2-1, with TRBD2 matching 10 bases. The ends lost 1 base at V and 5 bases at J; junction bases unmatched: 11. Germline CDR1 MNHNS, CDR2 SASEGT. The CDR3 loop spans 18 amino acids. The chain's CDR3 is CASSEGPGLAELNNEQFF. The DNA for the CDR3 is TGTGCCAGCAGTGAAGGTCCAGGACTAGCGGAATTAAACAATGAGCAGTTCTTC.

The chain employs TRBV12-3 or TRBV12-4 and TRBJ2-1, with a tentative D call TRBD2 (5 bases). The germline V and J ends were trimmed by 6 bases and 15 bases, with 18 bases remaining between them. The CDR3 loop spans 12 amino acids. The CDR3 nucleotides read TGTGCCAGCAGCCGCATTCGAGGGAGTTGGTTCTTC. Translation: CASSRIRGSWFF.

This chain connects TRBV3-1 (or the pseudogene TRBV3-2) to TRBJ1-2; no reliable D call. The CDR3 is 13 amino acids. The germline V gene encodes CDR1 LGHDT and CDR2 YNNKEL (reference sequence). V was pared by 6 bases and J by 2 bases, with 10 bases between. CDR3 protein: CASSPSLNYGYTF. CDR3 coding DNA: TGTGCCAGCAGTCCCTCACTAAACTATGGCTACACCTTC.

The chain carries TRBV14 and TRBJ2-5; perhaps TRBD1 as D (5 bases). CDR1 is SGHDN and CDR2 is FVKESK in the germline V gene. CDR3 length: 14 amino acids. Trimming took 0 bases from V and 5 from J, leaving 10 bases between them. The CDR3 region is CASSQDLGRETQYF. DNA of the CDR3: TGTGCCAGCAGCCAAGATCTGGGGCGCGAGACCCAGTACTTC.

V is TRBV3-1 (or the pseudogene TRBV3-2) and J is TRBJ1-2, with unresolved D. Germline V lookup: CDR1 LGHDT, CDR2 YNNKEL (reference sequence). Trimming shortened V by 1 base and J by 0 bases, and 12 bases separated the two germline ends. This CDR3 comprises 16 residues. In DNA form, the CDR3 reads TGTGCCAGCAGCCAAGGATCGGCGGGATCTAACTATGGCTACACCTTC. As protein: CASSQGSAGSNYGYTF.

The genes are TRBV28 and TRBJ1-4, with 8 positions matching TRBD1. V trimming: 5 bases; J trimming: 8 bases; junction bases outside the gene matches: 1. This CDR3 region has 12 residues. Germline CDR1 MDHEN, CDR2 SYDVKM. For the CDR3, the DNA is TGTGCCAGCAGTCGGACAGGGGAAAAACTGTTTTTT. This gives the protein CASSRTGEKLFF.

The chain joins TRBV7-8 to TRBJ1-6; 9 bases are a match to TRBD1. The V segment lost 4 bases and the J segment 0 bases; nucleotides outside the gene matches: 7. Germline values: CDR1 SGHVS, CDR2 FQNEAQ. The CDR3 runs 18 residues. In DNA form, the CDR3 reads TGTGCCAGCAGCTGGGACAGGGATGGGATCTCCTATAATTCACCCCTCCACTTT. It encodes CASSWDRDGISYNSPLHF.

The chain couples TRBV3-1 (or the pseudogene TRBV3-2) to TRBJ2-1; 15 nucleotides match TRBD2. The germline V gene encodes CDR1 LGHDT and CDR2 YNNKEL (reference sequence). Unmatched junction bases numbered 5, after V lost 4 bases and J lost 7 bases. The CDR3 has 16 residues. CDR3 protein: CASSRIGTSGRNEQFF. For the CDR3, the DNA is TGTGCCAGCAGCCGGATCGGGACTAGCGGGAGGAATGAGCAGTTCTTC.

This chain joins TRBV18 and TRBJ1-1; D possibly corresponds to TRBD1 (5 bases). Looked up from germline, CDR1 is KGHSH and CDR2 is LQKENI. The V end lost 4 bases, the J end lost 7 bases, and 7 bases lay between the germline ends. The CDR3 is made up of 11 amino acids. CDR3 DNA sequence: TGTGCCAGCTCACTAGACAGTGAAGCTTTCTTT. As protein: CASSLDSEAFF.

V usage is TRBV29-1 and J usage is TRBJ1-2, with a possible D match to TRBD1 (5 bases). V was clipped by 7 bases and J by 5 bases, with 23 bases between them. The CDR3 runs 15 residues. Per germline, CDR1 SQVTM and CDR2 ANQGSEA. CDR3 bases: TGCAGCGCCTCTAAAGGGGCGGAGGGACCATATGGCTACACCTTC. Amino acids: CSASKGAEGPYGYTF.

The chain combines TRBV23-1 with TRBJ2-1; the D is unclear. TRBV23-1 is an open reading frame whose function is uncertain. The CDR3 extends over 13 amino acids. Trimming shortened V by 0 bases and J by 8 bases, and 8 bases separated the two germline ends. This CDR3 is CASSQSWSDEQFF. As DNA, the CDR3 is TGCGCCAGCAGTCAATCGTGGTCGGATGAGCAGTTCTTC.

This sequence joins TRBV2 and TRBJ1-2, with 10 bases matching TRBD1. J was trimmed by 4 bases and V by 5 bases; bases with no gene match: 7. This CDR3 has 15 amino acids. CDR1 is SNHLY and CDR2 is FYNNEI in the germline V gene. The chain's CDR3 is CASSRQGAKIYGYTF. The DNA of the CDR3 is TGTGCCAGCAGTCGACAGGGGGCGAAAATCTATGGCTACACCTTC.

The chain links TRBV7-9 to TRBJ2-1, with a tentative D call TRBD2 (6 bases). Trimming cost V 5 bases and J 1 base, with 15 bases left between them. CDR3 size: 16 residues. Germline V gene lookup returns CDR1 SEHNR and CDR2 FQNEAQ (reference sequence). In DNA form, the CDR3 reads TGTGCCAGCAGCCCCGGGGGAGTTGAATCCTACAATGAGCAGTTCTTC. Its translation is CASSPGGVESYNEQFF.

This clone was picked up a small number of times. The genes are TRBV6-6 and TRBJ2-5; D is possibly TRBD2 (6 bases). CDR3 length equals 14 residues. CDR1 is MNHNY, CDR2 SVGAGI, per germline (reference sequence). With 3 bases removed from V and 1 base from J, the gap between germline ends came to 9 bases. The CDR3 nucleotides read TGTGCCAGCAGTTATCGGCGGGGCCAAGAGACCCAGTACTTC. It is translated as CASSYRRGQETQYF.

This chain joins TRBV6-5 and TRBJ1-1; D is possibly TRBD1 (5 bases). The CDR3 contains 14 residues. Germline V gene lookup returns CDR1 MNHEY and CDR2 SVGAGI. Deletions cut 6 bases from V and 7 bases from J, with 18 bases between. The CDR3 loop is CASRPGTGGFEAFF. The CDR3 bases are TGTGCCAGCAGGCCCGGGACGGGGGGATTTGAAGCTTTCTTT.